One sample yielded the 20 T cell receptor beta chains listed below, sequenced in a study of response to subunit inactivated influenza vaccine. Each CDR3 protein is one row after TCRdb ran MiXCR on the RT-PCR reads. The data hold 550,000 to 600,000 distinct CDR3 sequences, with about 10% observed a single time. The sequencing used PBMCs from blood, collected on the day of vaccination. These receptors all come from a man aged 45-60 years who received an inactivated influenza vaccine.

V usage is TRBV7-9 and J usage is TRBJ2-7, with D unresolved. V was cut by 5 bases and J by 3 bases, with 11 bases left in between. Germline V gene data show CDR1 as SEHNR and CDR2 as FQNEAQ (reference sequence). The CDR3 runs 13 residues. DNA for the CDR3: TGTGCCAGCAGCGATGGACGGTACTACGAGCAGTACTTC. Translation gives CASSDGRYYEQYF.

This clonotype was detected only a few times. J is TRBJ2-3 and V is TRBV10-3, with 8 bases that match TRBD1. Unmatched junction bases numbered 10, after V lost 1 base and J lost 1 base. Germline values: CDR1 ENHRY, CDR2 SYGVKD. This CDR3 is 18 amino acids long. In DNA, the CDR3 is TGTGCCATCAGTGAGTTAGGGCCAGGGGGCCGAGGCACAGATACGCAGTATTTT. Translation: CAISELGPGGRGTDTQYF.

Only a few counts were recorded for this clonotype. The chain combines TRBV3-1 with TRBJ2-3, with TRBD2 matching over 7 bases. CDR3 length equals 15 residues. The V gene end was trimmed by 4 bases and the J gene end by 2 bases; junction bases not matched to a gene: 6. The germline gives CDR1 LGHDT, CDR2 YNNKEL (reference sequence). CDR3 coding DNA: TGTGCCAGCAGCCTTCTGGCGGGAGACACAGATACGCAGTATTTT. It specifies CASSLLAGDTDTQYF.

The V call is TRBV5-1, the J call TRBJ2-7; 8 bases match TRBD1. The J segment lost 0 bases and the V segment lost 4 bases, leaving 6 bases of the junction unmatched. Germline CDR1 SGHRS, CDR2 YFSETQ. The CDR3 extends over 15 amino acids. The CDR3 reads CASSQRQGNSYEQYF. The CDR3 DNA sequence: TGCGCCAGCAGCCAACGACAGGGGAACTCCTACGAGCAGTACTTC.

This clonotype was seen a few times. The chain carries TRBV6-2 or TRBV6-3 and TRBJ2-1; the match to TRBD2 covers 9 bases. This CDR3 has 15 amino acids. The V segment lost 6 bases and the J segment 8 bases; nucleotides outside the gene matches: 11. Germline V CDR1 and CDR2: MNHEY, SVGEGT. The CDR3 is CASSQPGLALDEQFF. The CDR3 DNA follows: TGTGCCAGCAGCCAACCGGGACTAGCTTTAGATGAGCAGTTCTTC.

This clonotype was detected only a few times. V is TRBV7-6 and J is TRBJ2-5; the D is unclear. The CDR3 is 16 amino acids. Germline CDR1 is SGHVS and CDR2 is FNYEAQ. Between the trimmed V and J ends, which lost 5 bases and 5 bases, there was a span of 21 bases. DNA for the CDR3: TGTGCCAGCAGCCAAACCATTAGTTCCGGGTCCGAGACCCAGTACTTC. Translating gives CASSQTISSGSETQYF.

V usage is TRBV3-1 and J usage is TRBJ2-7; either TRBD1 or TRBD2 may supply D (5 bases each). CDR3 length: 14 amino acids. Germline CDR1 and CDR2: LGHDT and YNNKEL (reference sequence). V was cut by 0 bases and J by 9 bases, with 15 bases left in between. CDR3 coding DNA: TGTGCCAGCAGCCAAGATTGGGGGACGGTGAGGCAGTACTTC. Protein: CASSQDWGTVRQYF.

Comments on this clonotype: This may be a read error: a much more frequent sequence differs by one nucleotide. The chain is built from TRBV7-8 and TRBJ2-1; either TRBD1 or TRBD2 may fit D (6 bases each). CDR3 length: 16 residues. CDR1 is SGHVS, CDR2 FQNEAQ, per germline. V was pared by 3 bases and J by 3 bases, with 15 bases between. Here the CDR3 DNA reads TGTGCCAGCAGCTTCGGAGGGGGTGGATACTACAATGAGCAGTTCTTC. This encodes CASSFGGGGYYNEQFF. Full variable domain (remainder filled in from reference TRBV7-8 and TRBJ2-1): GAGVSQSPRYKVAKRGQDVALRCDPISGHVSLFWYQQALGQGPEFLTYFQNEAQLDKSGLPSDRFFAERPEGSVSTLKIQRTQQEDSAVYLCASSFGGGGYYNEQFFGPGTRLTVL.

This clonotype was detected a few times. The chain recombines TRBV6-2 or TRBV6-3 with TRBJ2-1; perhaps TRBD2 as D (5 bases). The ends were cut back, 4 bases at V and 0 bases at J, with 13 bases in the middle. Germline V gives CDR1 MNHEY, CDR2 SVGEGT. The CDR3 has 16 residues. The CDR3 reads CASSSLLLGSYNEQFF. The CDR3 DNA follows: TGTGCCAGCAGTTCCTTACTACTAGGCTCCTACAATGAGCAGTTCTTC.

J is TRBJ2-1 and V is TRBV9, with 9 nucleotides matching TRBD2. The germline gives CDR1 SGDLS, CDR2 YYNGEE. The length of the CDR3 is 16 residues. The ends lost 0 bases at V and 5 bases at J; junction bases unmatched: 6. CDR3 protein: CASSVASGTNHNEQFF. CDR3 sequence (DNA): TGTGCCAGCAGCGTAGCTAGCGGGACGAATCACAATGAGCAGTTCTTC.

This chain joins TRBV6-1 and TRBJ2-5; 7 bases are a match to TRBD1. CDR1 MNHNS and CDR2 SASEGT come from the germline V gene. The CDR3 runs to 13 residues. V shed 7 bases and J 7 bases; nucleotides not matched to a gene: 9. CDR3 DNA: TGTGCCAGCACCCGCCAGGGGGAAGGGACCCAGTACTTC. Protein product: CASTRQGEGTQYF.

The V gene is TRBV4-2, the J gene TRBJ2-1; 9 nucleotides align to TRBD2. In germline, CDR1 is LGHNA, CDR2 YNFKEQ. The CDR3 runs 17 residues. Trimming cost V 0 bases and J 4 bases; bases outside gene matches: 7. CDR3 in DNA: TGTGCCAGCAGCCAAGAGATTGGCGGGGGGGAATACAATGAGCAGTTCTTC. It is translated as CASSQEIGGGEYNEQFF.

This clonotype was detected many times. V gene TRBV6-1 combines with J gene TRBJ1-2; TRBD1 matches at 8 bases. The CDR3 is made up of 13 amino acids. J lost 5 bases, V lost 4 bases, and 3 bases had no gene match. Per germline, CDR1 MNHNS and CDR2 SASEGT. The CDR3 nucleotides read TGTGCCAGCAGTGGGACAGGGATTTATGGCTACACCTTC. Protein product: CASSGTGIYGYTF.

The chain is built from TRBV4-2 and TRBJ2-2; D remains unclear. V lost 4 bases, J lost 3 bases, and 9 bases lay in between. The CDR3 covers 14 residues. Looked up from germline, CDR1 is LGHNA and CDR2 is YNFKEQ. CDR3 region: CASSPRHDTGELFF. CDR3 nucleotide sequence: TGTGCCAGCAGCCCACGACATGACACCGGGGAGCTGTTTTTT.

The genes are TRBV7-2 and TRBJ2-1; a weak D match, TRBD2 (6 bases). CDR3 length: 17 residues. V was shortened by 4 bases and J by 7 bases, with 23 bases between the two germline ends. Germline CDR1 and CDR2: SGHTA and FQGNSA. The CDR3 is CASSSPPGTQTRNEQFF. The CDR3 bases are TGTGCCAGCAGCTCCCCCCCCGGGACTCAAACGAGGAATGAGCAGTTCTTC. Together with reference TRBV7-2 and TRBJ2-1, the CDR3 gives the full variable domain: GAGVSQSPSNKVTEKGKDVELRCDPISGHTALYWYRQSLGQGLEFLIYFQGNSAPDKSGLPSDRFSAERTGGSVSTLTIQRTQQEDSAVYLCASSSPPGTQTRNEQFFGPGTRLTVL.

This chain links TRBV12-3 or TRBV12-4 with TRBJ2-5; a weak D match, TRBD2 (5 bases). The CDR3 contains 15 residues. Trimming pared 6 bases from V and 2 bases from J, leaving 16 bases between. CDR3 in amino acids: CASRAVGSRQETQYF. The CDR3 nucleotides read TGTGCCAGCAGAGCGGTGGGTAGCAGGCAAGAGACCCAGTACTTC.

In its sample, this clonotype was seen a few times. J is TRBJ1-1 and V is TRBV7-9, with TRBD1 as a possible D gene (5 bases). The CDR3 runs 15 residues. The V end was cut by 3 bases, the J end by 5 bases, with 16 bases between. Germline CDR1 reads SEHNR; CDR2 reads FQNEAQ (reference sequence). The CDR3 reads CASSFEVGVETEAFF. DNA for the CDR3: TGTGCCAGCAGCTTTGAGGTAGGGGTTGAGACTGAAGCTTTCTTT.

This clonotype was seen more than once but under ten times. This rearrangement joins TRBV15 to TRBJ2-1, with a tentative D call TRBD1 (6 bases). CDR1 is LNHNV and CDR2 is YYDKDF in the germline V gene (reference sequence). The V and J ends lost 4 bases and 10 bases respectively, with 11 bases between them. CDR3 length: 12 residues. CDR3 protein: CATSITGKEQFF. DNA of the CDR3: TGTGCCACCAGCATCACAGGGAAAGAGCAGTTCTTC.

This chain's CDR3 is CASSATGQGLRDTQYF. CDR3 bases: TGTGCCAGCAGTGCCACCGGACAGGGGCTGAGGGATACGCAGTATTTT. This chain links TRBV27 with TRBJ2-3; 9 positions agree with TRBD1. Trimming cost V 5 bases and J 6 bases; bases outside gene matches: 12. The CDR3 contains 16 residues. Germline CDR1 and CDR2: MNHEY and SMNVEV (reference sequence).

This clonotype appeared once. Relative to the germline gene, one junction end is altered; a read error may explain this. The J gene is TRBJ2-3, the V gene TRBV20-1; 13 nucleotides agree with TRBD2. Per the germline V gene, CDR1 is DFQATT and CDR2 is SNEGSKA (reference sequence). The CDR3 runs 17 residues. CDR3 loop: CCARDPRTSGSPDTQYF. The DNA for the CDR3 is TGCTGTGCTAGAGATCCCCGGACTAGCGGGAGTCCGGATACGCAGTATTTT.